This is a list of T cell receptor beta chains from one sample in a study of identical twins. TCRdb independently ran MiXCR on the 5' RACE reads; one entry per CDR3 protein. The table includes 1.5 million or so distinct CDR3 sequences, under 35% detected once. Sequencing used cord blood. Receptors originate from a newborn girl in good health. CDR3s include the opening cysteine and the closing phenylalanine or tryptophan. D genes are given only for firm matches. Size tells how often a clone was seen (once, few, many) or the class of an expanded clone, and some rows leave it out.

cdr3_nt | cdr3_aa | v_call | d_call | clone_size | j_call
TGCAGTGCTAGTAGGGTCAGGGGCTGGAATTCACCCCTCCACTTT | CSASRVRGWNSPLHF | TRBV20-1 | - | - | TRBJ1-6
TGTGCCAGCAGTGTAGTTCCCTACGAGCAGTACTTC | CASSVVPYEQYF | TRBV25-1 | - | many | TRBJ2-7
TGTGCCAGCAGCCCGTTTATCGGGGGGCGAGACAAAAACATTCAGTACTTC | CASSPFIGGRDKNIQYF | TRBV6-1 | - | few | TRBJ2-4
TGCAGTGCTAGAGTGCTAGCGGGTGGGGATCGCTCCTACAATGAGCAGTTCTTC | CSARVLAGGDRSYNEQFF | TRBV20-1 | TRBD2 | - | TRBJ2-1
TGTGCCAGCAGTTTAGGGCTAGGGACTAGTAGGGGTACGCAGTATTTT | CASSLGLGTSRGTQYF | TRBV27 | TRBD2 | - | TRBJ2-3
TGTGCTAGTGGTTTGTGGAACGAGCAGTACTTC | CASGLWNEQYF | TRBV12-5 | - | - | TRBJ2-7
TGTGCCAGCAGCACCGGGACAGGTCCTTCTAACTATGGCTACACCTTC | CASSTGTGPSNYGYTF | TRBV9 | TRBD1 | - | TRBJ1-2
TGTGCCAGCAGTTTTGAGGGCGGGGAAGAGATCCAGTACTTC | CASSFEGGEEIQYF | TRBV27 | - | - | TRBJ2-5
TGTGCCAGCAGCTTAGTAGCGGGGGTGCTTCAAGAGACCCAGTACTTC | CASSLVAGVLQETQYF | TRBV7-2 | TRBD2 | - | TRBJ2-5
TGTGCTAGTGGTTTGAGGTCGGGACTAGCGGCCAATGAGCAGTTCTTC | CASGLRSGLAANEQFF | TRBV12-5 | TRBD2 | few | TRBJ2-1
TGTGCCAGCAGTTTCTCTAGATTCCTCTACGAGCAGTACTTC | CASSFSRFLYEQYF | TRBV12-3/TRBV12-4 | - | - | TRBJ2-7
TGTGCCAGCAGCTTTAGGACAACCGGGGAGCTGTTTTTT | CASSFRTTGELFF | TRBV7-2 | - | few | TRBJ2-2
TGCAGTGCTAGCTGGGACAGAGTCACACCCCAGGCGGCTTTCTTT | CSASWDRVTPQAAFF | TRBV20-1 | TRBD1 | - | TRBJ1-1
TGTGCCAGCAGCCTAGACCCTGCGGGATGGTTAAAGACCCAGTACTTC | CASSLDPAGWLKTQYF | TRBV7-8 | - | - | TRBJ2-5
TGTGCCAGCAGTCCAAGGGACAGGGGGAGCACAGATACGCAGTATTTT | CASSPRDRGSTDTQYF | TRBV2 | TRBD1 | few | TRBJ2-3
TGTGCCACCCGAATCGGGACAGAGAATCAGCCCCGGCATTTT | CATRIGTENQPRHF | TRBV10-3 | TRBD1 | - | TRBJ1-5
TGTGCCAGCACCCCTGAAGCTAACTATGGCTACACCTTC | CASTPEANYGYTF | TRBV6-1 | - | - | TRBJ1-2
TGTGCCAGTAAACAGATCTCTGGGGCCAACATCCTGACTTTC | CASKQISGANILTF | TRBV27 | - | few | TRBJ2-6
TGTGCCAGCAGCCTACTCACAGCTAACTATGGCTACACCTTC | CASSLLTANYGYTF | TRBV14 | - | few | TRBJ1-2
TGTGCCAGCAGTGAAGAATGGGGAGGGCCTACAGATACGCAGTATTTT | CASSEEWGGPTDTQYF | TRBV2 | TRBD2 | - | TRBJ2-3
TGTGCTAGTGGTCTTGGCCGCTGCACAGATACGCAGTATTTT | CASGLGRCTDTQYF | TRBV12-5 | - | - | TRBJ2-3
TGTGCCAGTAGTATACATCTCTCCTACGAGCAGTACTTC | CASSIHLSYEQYF | TRBV19 | - | - | TRBJ2-7
TGTGCCAGCAGCCCACGACTAGCGGGCTTACTCAAAAACATTCAGTACTTC | CASSPRLAGLLKNIQYF | TRBV7-8 | TRBD2 | many | TRBJ2-4
TGTGCCAGCACCCCCGGCCCCAATGAGCAGTTCTTC | CASTPGPNEQFF | TRBV12-3/TRBV12-4 | - | many | TRBJ2-1
TGTGCCAGCATAAGACTAGCGGCCCTCAATGAGCAGTTCTTC | CASIRLAALNEQFF | TRBV28 | TRBD2 | few | TRBJ2-1
TGTGCCAGCAGCTTAGCGCCAACCGTTGAGCCCCCCCACTTT | CASSLAPTVEPPHF | TRBV7-8 | - | - | TRBJ1-6
TGTGCCAGCAGCCAAGACCCTAGCGCAAGCTCCTACGAGCAGTACTTC | CASSQDPSASSYEQYF | TRBV3-1 | - | - | TRBJ2-7
TGCAGTGCTAGCGCCTCCGGGACAGCAAAGGGGGAGACCCAGTACTTC | CSASASGTAKGETQYF | TRBV20-1 | TRBD1 | - | TRBJ2-5
TGTGCCACTGGACTAGAGCCGTCATACGAGCAGTACTTC | CATGLEPSYEQYF | TRBV24-1 | TRBD2 | few | TRBJ2-7
TGTGCCAGCAGTGAACAACCCTTCTGGGAGGAAAAACTGTTTTTT | CASSEQPFWEEKLFF | TRBV6-1 | - | - | TRBJ1-4
TGTGCCAGCAGTTTCCGGGGTGTGGGAGAGACCCAGTACTTC | CASSFRGVGETQYF | TRBV28 | - | - | TRBJ2-5
TGCGCCTGCAGCGCCGCCTCTCCCTACAATGAGCAGTTCTTC | CACSAASPYNEQFF | TRBV5-1 | - | - | TRBJ2-1
TGCAGTGCTGGACTAGCGGGAAGAGAGACCCAGTACTTC | CSAGLAGRETQYF | TRBV20-1 | TRBD2 | - | TRBJ2-5
TGTGCCAGCAGTGAAACAGCTCCCAATCAGCCCCAGCATTTT | CASSETAPNQPQHF | TRBV6-4 | - | - | TRBJ1-5
TGTGCCAGCAACAACCGGGGACTTCGGGACGAGCAGTACTTC | CASNNRGLRDEQYF | TRBV9 | - | - | TRBJ2-7
TGTGCCAGCAGCCTTACGATCAGGAACAATGAGCAGTTCTTC | CASSLTIRNNEQFF | TRBV12-3/TRBV12-4 | - | few | TRBJ2-1
TGTGCCAGTAAAGGACAGGGAATAAATGATACGCAGTATTTT | CASKGQGINDTQYF | TRBV19 | TRBD1 | - | TRBJ2-3
TGTGCCAGCAGCCATTACAGCGGGACTGAAGCTTTCTTT | CASSHYSGTEAFF | TRBV3-1 | - | few | TRBJ1-1
TGTGCCACCGCGGGCTCCAGAGGCAATACGCAGTATTTT | CATAGSRGNTQYF | TRBV24-1 | - | - | TRBJ2-3
TGTGCCAGCTCACTTGCGACAGACAATTCACCCCTCCACTTT | CASSLATDNSPLHF | TRBV18 | - | - | TRBJ1-6
TGCGCCAGCAGCCGGGAAGGGACTAGAGCGGAGGAGCAGTTCTTC | CASSREGTRAEEQFF | TRBV5-1 | TRBD2 | - | TRBJ2-1